This T cell receptor (beta chain) was captured in a study of molecular identifiers for immune sequencing clone quantification. Broader study findings: In cases of identical TCR molecules sharing a barcode, highly expanded clone sizes could be underestimated. Single-cell amounts of spiked Jurkat TCR RNA were reportedly detectable among approximately 1 million naive cells.

Previously described methods with listed TCR primers produced the bulk TCR libraries. TCRdb re-analysed the PCR reads in MiXCR, keeping a single row per CDR3 protein. The repertoire holds 460,000 or so distinct CDR3 sequences, with roughly 26% as singletons. Naive CD8 T cells were sorted as CD8+CD4-CCR7+CD45RA+. Per the germline V gene, CDR1 is SNHLY and CDR2 is FYNNEI. Trimming removed 10 bases at V and 2 bases at J, with 18 bases between. This CDR3 contains 14 residues. This clonotype was observed a handful of times. The antigen is undetermined. The chain carries TRBV2 and TRBJ2-7, with a weak D call TRBD2 (5 bases). Sequenced input: naive CD8+ T cells from blood, with Jurkat cell RNA spiked in. Stated subset: FACS-sorted CD8+CD4-CCR7+CD45RA+ naive T cells. The receptor was derived from a human donor in good health. Some libraries in this study had Jurkat cell RNA spiked in. The CDR3 DNA sequence: TGTGCCACCCAGAAACCGGGATTTCCCTACGAGCAGTACTTC. This translates into CATQKPGFPYEQYF.